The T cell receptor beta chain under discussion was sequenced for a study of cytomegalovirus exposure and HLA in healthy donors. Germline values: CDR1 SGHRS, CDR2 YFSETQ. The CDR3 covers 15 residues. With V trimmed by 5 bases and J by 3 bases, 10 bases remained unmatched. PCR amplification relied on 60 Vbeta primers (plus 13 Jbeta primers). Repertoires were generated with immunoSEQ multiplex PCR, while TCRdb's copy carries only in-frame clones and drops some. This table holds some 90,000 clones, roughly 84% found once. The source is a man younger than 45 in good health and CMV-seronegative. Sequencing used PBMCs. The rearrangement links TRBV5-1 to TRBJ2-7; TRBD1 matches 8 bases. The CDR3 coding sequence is TGCGCCAGCAGGACTCTCACAGGGGGAGGCTACGAGCAGTACTTC. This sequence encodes CASRTLTGGGYEQYF.